The 8 T cell receptor beta chains presented below share a single source sample, sequenced in a study of monozygotic twins with inflammatory bowel disease. One entry per CDR3 protein, without DNA, is what TCRdb gives after re-calling the 5' RACE reads. The sample spans under 200,000 distinct CDR3 sequences; the ten largest clones claim approximately 2.8%. The specimen was blood. All receptors derive from a human donor with ulcerative colitis or Crohn's disease, or a healthy co-twin of an affected twin (not recorded which).

The V call is TRBV7-3, the J call TRBJ2-7. The CDR3 covers 14 residues. Germline CDR1 and CDR2: SGHTA and FQGTGA. CDR3 residues: CASSPGVTPYEQYF.

CDR3 region: CASRRIAGANPSDEQFF. J is TRBJ2-1 and V is TRBV6-4; TCRdb reports TRBD2, a call that lacks DNA to check it against. CDR1 is MRHNA and CDR2 is SNTAGT in the germline V gene. This CDR3 contains 17 residues.

The chain joins TRBV12-3 or TRBV12-4 to TRBJ2-6; the TRBD1 assignment by TCRdb is unverifiable without DNA. There are 18 residues in the CDR3. CDR3 residues: CASSLSGKPLSGANVLTF.

The CDR3 region is CASSLIGGGGNQPQHF. The chain combines TRBV7-2 with TRBJ1-5; TCRdb names TRBD1, which stays unverified in the absence of DNA. The CDR3 loop spans 16 amino acids. The V gene's germline CDR1 is SGHTA and CDR2 FQGNSA.

V usage is TRBV29-1 and J usage is TRBJ1-5; absent DNA, TCRdb's TRBD1 call cannot be checked. The germline gives CDR1 SQVTM, CDR2 ANQGSEA. This CDR3 comprises 13 residues. CDR3 amino acids: CSVLGQLNQPQHF.

The V and J genes are TRBV5-4 and TRBJ2-2; TCRdb's assignment of TRBD1 cannot be checked, as there is no DNA. This CDR3 is built from 17 residues. Looked up from germline, CDR1 is SGHNT and CDR2 is YYREEE (reference sequence). CDR3 in amino acids: CASSLGRTGGVTGELFF.

J is TRBJ2-3 and V is TRBV5-1; TCRdb's D gene call, TRBD2, goes unchecked for lack of DNA. CDR3 size: 15 residues. The germline gives CDR1 SGHRS, CDR2 YFSETQ. CDR3 protein: CASSTGLARTDTQYF.

The chain employs TRBV3-1 and TRBJ2-1; TCRdb's D call, TRBD1, is unchecked because there is no DNA. Germline CDR1 and CDR2: LGHDT and YNNKEL (reference sequence). The CDR3 loop spans 18 amino acids. The chain's CDR3 is CASSPHPGTGGSYNEQFF.